This T cell receptor beta chain appears in the sequencing data of a study of cytomegalovirus exposure and HLA in healthy donors. Study-level results: Later analysis demonstrated an association between a missense DCLRE1C variant and TCR beta V- and J-gene trimming. An analysis that came later showed most CMV-associated TCR beta chains appearing HLA-restricted.

A word on this clone: What it binds is unknown.

Germline values: CDR1 GTSNPN, CDR2 SVGIG (reference sequence). This CDR3 has 13 amino acids. V was shortened by 0 bases and J by 7 bases, with 12 bases between the two germline ends. The PCR made use of 60 Vbeta and 13 Jbeta primers. Profiled with immunoSEQ multiplex PCR; TCRdb holds only in-frame clones, not every one. Of around 200,000 clones detected, over 80% appear once; the ten largest clones hold about 6%. The chain couples TRBV30 to TRBJ1-2, with a tentative D call TRBD1 (6 bases). The receptor was derived from a man aged 35 to 55 in good health and CMV-seropositive. The material sequenced was PBMCs. The CDR3 here is CAWSVRGMGGYTF. For the CDR3, the DNA is TGTGCCTGGAGTGTAAGGGGGATGGGTGGCTACACCTTC. The variable domain in full, completed from reference TRBV30 and TRBJ1-2, reads SQTIHQWPATLVQPVGSPLSLECTVEGTSNPNLYWYRQAAGRGLQLLFYSVGIGQISSEVPQNLSASRPQDRQFILSSKKLLLSDSGFYLCAWSVRGMGGYTFGSGTRLTVV.